Each of the 9 T cell receptor beta chains below was sequenced from the same sample in a study of shared clonotypes between healthy human individuals. The protocol was immunoSEQ multiplex PCR, while the TCRdb copy is restricted to in-frame clones and leaves out a portion. This table holds about 2.1 million clones, about 94% found once. Only CD45RO-negative cells positively selected for CCR7 counted as naive CD8 cells, so terminally differentiated effector memory CD45RA+ cells were excluded. Sequences were obtained from naive CD8+ T cells from PBMCs. The source of these receptors is a man younger than 35 in good health. Some clones in this sample may be carry-over from other donors' samples.

As to this clone: The same CDR3 can be traced to other DNA sequences in this sample. V usage is TRBV18 and J usage is TRBJ2-7; D ambiguous. The germline V and J ends were trimmed by 3 bases and 1 base, with 7 bases remaining between them. The CDR3 is made up of 13 amino acids. Germline V gene sequence: CDR1 KGHSH, CDR2 LQKENI. CDR3 in DNA: TGTGCCAGCTCACCGCTCCCTTCCTACGAGCAGTACTTC. This translates into CASSPLPSYEQYF.

This clone showed up just once. V gene TRBV4-1 combines with J gene TRBJ2-3, with D unresolved. V was pared by 2 bases and J by 1 base, with 13 bases between. The length of the CDR3 is 16 residues. Per the germline V gene, CDR1 is MGHRA and CDR2 is YSYEKL. The CDR3 here is CASSQHGNFGTDTQYF. The CDR3 DNA reads as TGCGCCAGCAGCCAACATGGAAACTTTGGCACAGATACGCAGTATTTT.

The chain has TRBV7-6 and TRBJ1-4; unclear D gene. CDR3 length: 13 residues. V was shortened by 6 bases and J by 8 bases, with 13 bases between the two germline ends. In germline, CDR1 is SGHVS, CDR2 FNYEAQ. CDR3 nucleotides: TGTGCCAGCAGTTCGGACCTGGGAGAAAAACTGTTTTTT. Translated, it gives CASSSDLGEKLFF. The variable domain in full, completed from reference TRBV7-6 and TRBJ1-4, reads GAGVSQSPRYKVTKRGQDVALRCDPISGHVSLYWYRQALGQGPEFLTYFNYEAQQDKSGLPNDRFSAERPEGSISTLTIQRTEQRDSAMYRCASSSDLGEKLFFGSGTQLSVL.

CDR3 coding DNA: TGTGCCAGCAGCTTATCACCTTGGCGGGAGTATTCCTACGAGCAGTACTTC. It yields the protein CASSLSPWREYSYEQYF. The chain has TRBV7-2 and TRBJ2-7; 7 nucleotides line up with TRBD2. The germline gives CDR1 SGHTA, CDR2 FQGNSA. Germline trimming cut 2 bases from V and 1 base from J; bases unmatched to any gene: 11. CDR3 length: 17 amino acids.

This sequence joins TRBV25-1 and TRBJ2-7; 7 positions match TRBD2. V gave up 3 bases and J gave up 6 bases; unmatched junction bases: 8. The CDR3 runs 14 residues. Germline V CDR1 and CDR2: MGHDK, SYGVNS. Here the CDR3 reads CASSDWGGGLEQYF. The CDR3 nucleotides are TGTGCCAGCAGTGATTGGGGGGGTGGTCTCGAGCAGTACTTC.

This chain links TRBV28 with TRBJ2-1, with D perhaps TRBD2 (6 bases). Germline V CDR1 and CDR2: MDHEN, SYDVKM. The ends were cut back, 5 bases at V and 6 bases at J, with 14 bases in the middle. The CDR3 length is 14 residues. The CDR3 is CASSPPGLFNEQFF. In DNA, the CDR3 is TGTGCCAGCAGTCCGCCGGGACTTTTCAATGAGCAGTTCTTC.

Comment on this clone: Other DNA sequences in this specimen translate into the identical CDR3. The rearrangement joins TRBV4-1 to TRBJ2-7; D is tentatively TRBD1 or TRBD2 (5 bases each). Per the germline V gene, CDR1 is MGHRA and CDR2 is YSYEKL. This CDR3 is built from 13 residues. Trimming removed 3 bases at V and 3 bases at J, with 9 bases between. For the CDR3, the DNA is TGCGCCAGCAGCCAGGTGGGGGTCTACGAGCAGTACTTC. It is translated as CASSQVGVYEQYF.

This clone was observed a single time. The chain combines TRBV28 with TRBJ2-3; D may be TRBD2 (6 bases). The germline gives CDR1 MDHEN, CDR2 SYDVKM. The length of the CDR3 is 15 residues. V lost 3 bases and J lost 0, with 10 bases in between. This CDR3 reads CASSLGRESTDTQYF. The CDR3 nucleotides read TGTGCCAGCAGTTTGGGTCGGGAGAGCACAGATACGCAGTATTTT.

The chain joins TRBV29-1 to TRBJ2-7, with D perhaps matching TRBD1 or TRBD2 (5 bases each). Germline loops: CDR1 SQVTM, CDR2 ANQGSEA. V shed 7 bases and J shed 1 base, with 11 bases lying between them. The CDR3 totals 12 residues. The CDR3 is CSAVGASYEQYF. CDR3 DNA: TGCAGCGCCGTCGGGGCATCCTACGAGCAGTACTTC.